Included here is one TCR beta chain sequence, with context. Per the original methods: Amplified reference gene primers provided the basis for estimating nucleated cell counts. Profiling relied on immunoSEQ multiplex PCR, and the TCRdb table lists in-frame clones only, not all of them. The V and J calls and clone size were taken over from that table, and D and trimming were inferred from the DNA. The sample records 300,000 to 350,000 clones, around 90% being singletons. This specimen belongs to a study of blood T cell repertoires in COVID-19. Study overall: Samples representing acute and convalescent COVID-19 were sourced from the United States, Italy and Spain.

V was clipped by 2 bases and J by 6 bases, with 7 bases between them. Germline assignment: CDR1 SGHDT and CDR2 YYEEEE. CDR3 length equals 12 residues. The gene calls are TRBV5-6 and TRBJ2-3; weak D call: TRBD2 (5 bases). This receptor was identified in a woman younger than 30 who had recovered from COVID-19. Sequences were obtained from peripheral blood. CDR3 DNA: TGTGCCAGCAGCTTTCCGGGGGATACGCAGTATTTT. It specifies CASSFPGDTQYF.